The source of this TCR beta chain is a study of blood T cell repertoires in COVID-19. Looking at the study overall: Samples came from the United States, Italy and Spain, spanning acute and convalescent COVID-19.

Patients of the Seattle cohort, enrolled during active infection, were followed longitudinally. Clones were read by immunoSEQ multiplex PCR, and TCRdb kept only the in-frame ones, dropping some. This repertoire shows 150,000 or so clones, approximately 92% found once; its top ten account for under 15%. Trimming removed 4 bases at V and 5 bases at J, with 8 bases between. Looked up from germline, CDR1 is MNHEY and CDR2 is SVGAGI. There are 13 residues in the CDR3. The sequencing sample was made of peripheral blood. The rearrangement links TRBV6-5 to TRBJ2-2, with D tentatively TRBD2 (6 bases). The TCR was taken from a man between 18 and 35 years old with COVID-19, enrolled during active disease. CDR3 loop: CASSLGGTGELFF. The CDR3 nucleotides read TGTGCCAGCAGTTTGGGGGGTACCGGGGAGCTGTTTTTT.